This TCR beta chain was sequenced for a study of blood T cell repertoires in COVID-19 (dated by TCRdb to 2020 to 2021). General notes on the study: Samples from collaborators originated in the United States, Italy and Spain and spanned both the acute and convalescent phases of COVID-19. The material from the prospective study consisted of cDNA or gDNA derived from T cells, B-cell-depleted T cells, or PBMCs. Deeply sampled blood TCRbeta repertoires from subjects exposed to, actively infected with, or recovered from COVID-19 were included in the dataset. The repertoires were released in a freely available public database intended as a resource for research on the immune response to SARS-CoV-2. Samples were obtained from the ongoing ImmuneRACE study (first 160 participants) and from over 1,000 subjects provided by 6 global collaborators. Sample metadata almost always included a de-identified subject ID, COVID-19 status, age in years and sex. Where available, HLA class I and class II types were obtained from metadata supplied by the sample provider rather than from assay-based typing. Points the paper makes about the study in general: The quantity of clinical and demographic metadata differed by source and by participant and was supplied without curation.

Details on this clone: No cognate antigen has been identified for it. Base qualities are not recorded, but no much larger clone differs from it by a single base.

Collaborating institutions collected whole blood in K2EDTA tubes following their own protocols. For TCRbeta analysis, collaborator samples were shipped as frozen whole blood, as isolated PBMCs, or as DNA extracted from either sample type. Spanning cysteine to phenylalanine, the CDR3 consists of 15 amino acids. Left in the record is the CDR3 DNA by itself, 45 bases read in frame from the first base. CDR1 is given as MNHNS and CDR2 as SASEGT, both from the germline V gene. Between the V and J ends, shortened by 1 base and 4 bases respectively, the junction contains 13 bases. The immunoSEQ Assay, a bias-controlled multiplex PCR, was used to amplify TCRbeta CDR3 regions from genomic DNA. On the authors' methods: Nucleated cell counts per sample were estimated from amplification of reference gene primers within the assay. To quantify the absolute abundance of each unique TCRbeta CDR3 rearrangement, sequence reads were collapsed and filtered. Productive Simpson clonality was computed per sample as the square root of Simpson's diversity index over productive rearrangements. The source is immuneACCESS, and TCRdb retained only in-frame sequences with V and J called. Part of the clones is not carried over; for the studies checked, unresolved V genes explain less than half of this, and the remainder is unexplained. Clone size and V and J calls were adopted from that table, with D and trimming inferred from the DNA. The sample table shows a few hundred thousand clones, and approximately 86% are seen once. The ten most abundant clones make up around 1.8% of the sample.

This chain joins TRBV6-1 to TRBJ1-2; TRBD1 is perhaps the D gene, given 5 matching bases. Sequenced sample: peripheral blood. This receptor was identified in a young man with active or convalescent COVID-19. In nucleotides, the sequence is TGTGCCAGCAGTGAAGGCTTGGGGCGTCGCTATGGCTACACCTTC. This is translated as CASSEGLGRRYGYTF.